This passage covers 20 T cell receptor beta chains from one sample sequenced in a study of PD-L1 blockade in urothelial cancer. Profiled with immunoSEQ multiplex PCR; TCRdb holds only in-frame clones, not every one. The repertoire holds around 100,000 clones, around 90% seen once, with 0.75% to 0.95% in the top ten. The specimen was PBMCs, collected around atezolizumab (anti-PD-L1) treatment. The receptors stem from a woman of 80 years or more with urothelial cancer.

The rearrangement joins TRBV28 to TRBJ2-5; TRBD2 aligns across 7 bases. The CDR3 extends over 15 amino acids. Germline V gene lookup returns CDR1 MDHEN and CDR2 SYDVKM. Trimming removed 4 bases from V and 6 bases from J; junction bases left unmatched: 11. This chain's CDR3 is CASSSERGLQKTQYF. DNA of the CDR3: TGTGCCAGCAGTTCCGAGCGGGGCCTTCAGAAGACCCAGTACTTC.

V and J are TRBV5-1 and TRBJ2-3; 9 bases fit TRBD1. Germline values: CDR1 SGHRS, CDR2 YFSETQ. The CDR3 is 15 amino acids. The trim removed 4 bases at V and 2 bases at J, leaving 5 bases unmatched. CDR3 nucleotide sequence: TGCGCCAGCAGCCGTGACAGGGGGTCCACAGATACGCAGTATTTT. Amino acids: CASSRDRGSTDTQYF.

This clone was detected only once. The chain couples TRBV28 to TRBJ1-2; D possibly corresponds to TRBD1 (5 bases). The CDR3 spans 15 residues. V was shortened by 4 bases and J by 4 bases, with 16 bases between the two germline ends. Per germline, CDR1 MDHEN and CDR2 SYDVKM. CDR3 DNA: TGTGCCAGCAGTTCCCCGCCCGGCCAGGGCTATGGCTACACCTTC. This sequence encodes CASSSPPGQGYGYTF.

The V call is TRBV19, the J call TRBJ2-2, with D possibly matching TRBD2 (5 bases). V lost 3 bases and J lost 6, with 11 bases in between. The CDR3 has 14 amino acids. Germline CDR1 reads LNHDA; CDR2 reads SQIVND (reference sequence). CDR3 DNA sequence: TGTGCCAGTAGTATCCCGACACTAGCCGGGGAGCTGTTTTTT. It encodes CASSIPTLAGELFF.

V gene TRBV6-5 combines with J gene TRBJ2-2, with TRBD1 identical over 8 bases. The germline V gene encodes CDR1 MNHEY and CDR2 SVGAGI. This CDR3 has 16 amino acids. The V segment lost 0 bases and the J segment 9 bases; nucleotides outside the gene matches: 9. The CDR3 loop reads CASSYSRRGRVRELFF. CDR3 bases: TGTGCCAGCAGTTACTCACGCAGGGGGCGAGTCAGGGAGCTGTTTTTT.

The chain links TRBV14 to TRBJ2-5; 7 positions match TRBD1. This CDR3 is 15 amino acids long. Looked up from germline, CDR1 is SGHDN and CDR2 is FVKESK. Unmatched junction bases numbered 6, after V lost 4 bases and J lost 1 base. In DNA, the CDR3 is TGTGCCAGCAGCCCTAGACAGGGCTTCCAAGAGACCCAGTACTTC. This translates into CASSPRQGFQETQYF.

The chain recombines TRBV5-1 with TRBJ2-7, with 9 positions matching TRBD1. CDR3 length: 14 amino acids. Losses at the gene ends were 5 bases for V and 6 bases for J; bases not matched to a gene: 9. Germline CDR1 and CDR2: SGHRS and YFSETQ. CDR3 protein: CASSRGTGSGEQYF. CDR3 bases: TGCGCCAGCAGTCGGGGGACAGGGTCGGGCGAGCAGTACTTC.

Here the CDR3 reads CASSDRTGSSYNEQFF. The CDR3 DNA reads TGCGCCAGCAGTGACCGGACAGGGTCATCCTACAATGAGCAGTTCTTC. This rearrangement joins TRBV10-2 to TRBJ2-1, with 8 positions matching TRBD1. CDR3 length: 16 residues. From germline, CDR1 is WSHSY and CDR2 SAAADI. V gave up 3 bases and J gave up 1 base; unmatched junction bases: 5.

The sample holds a few counts of this clone. V usage is TRBV2 and J usage is TRBJ1-1; 7 positions agree with TRBD1. Germline lookup yields CDR1 SNHLY and CDR2 FYNNEI. CDR3 length equals 16 residues. Germline trimming cut 6 bases from V and 1 base from J; bases unmatched to any gene: 11. This chain's CDR3 is CASRTGTDTSNTEAFF. The CDR3 DNA reads TGTGCCAGCAGAACCGGGACAGACACTTCGAACACTGAAGCTTTCTTT.

This clone was detected a few times. The rearrangement joins TRBV7-9 to TRBJ2-7, with D perhaps TRBD1 (5 bases). Germline V lookup: CDR1 SEHNR, CDR2 FQNEAQ (reference sequence). CDR3 size: 14 residues. The V end was cut by 2 bases, the J end by 7 bases, with 15 bases between. CDR3 loop: CASSLRAGNSEQYF. The CDR3 nucleotides read TGTGCCAGCAGCTTAAGGGCAGGGAATTCGGAGCAGTACTTC.

CDR3: CASSWGGTSTDEQFF. As DNA, the CDR3 is TGTGCCAGTAGCTGGGGCGGGACTTCGACAGATGAGCAGTTCTTC. This sequence joins TRBV19 and TRBJ2-1; a weak D match, TRBD2 (6 bases). The CDR3 is made up of 15 amino acids. CDR1 and CDR2 from the germline V gene are LNHDA and SQIVND (reference sequence). The ends were cut back, 6 bases at V and 8 bases at J, with 20 bases in the middle.

J is TRBJ2-5 and V is TRBV29-1; TRBD1 might be the D (5 bases). The CDR3 spans 14 residues. CDR1 is SQVTM and CDR2 is ANQGSEA in the germline V gene. The V gene lost 7 bases and the J gene lost 4 bases, with 19 bases spanning the gap. CDR3 DNA sequence: TGCAGCGCTGCAACGACAGTCGTCGGAGAGACCCAGTACTTC. It encodes CSAATTVVGETQYF.

The chain combines TRBV19 with TRBJ1-4; possibly TRBD1 for D (5 bases). In germline, CDR1 is LNHDA, CDR2 SQIVND (reference sequence). V lost 6 bases to trimming and J lost 0 bases, with 14 bases between them. CDR3 length equals 16 residues. This chain's CDR3 is CASREQGGATNEKLFF. CDR3 coding DNA: TGTGCCAGTAGAGAGCAGGGCGGAGCAACTAATGAAAAACTGTTTTTT.

The chain recombines TRBV19 with TRBJ1-1; the D gene is possibly TRBD1 (5 bases). Per germline, CDR1 LNHDA and CDR2 SQIVND (reference sequence). V lost 3 bases and J 0 bases, leaving 17 bases between the germline ends. This CDR3 has 17 amino acids. CDR3 protein: CASSMGQGNSVNTEAFF. The CDR3 nucleotides are TGTGCCAGTAGTATGGGGCAGGGCAATTCAGTGAACACTGAAGCTTTCTTT.

In this sample, this clone turned up once. This chain links TRBV30 with TRBJ1-2, with TRBD1 matching over 9 bases. V lost 2 bases, J lost 8 bases, and 6 bases stayed unmatched. Germline loops: CDR1 GTSNPN, CDR2 SVGIG (reference sequence). The CDR3 extends over 13 amino acids. The chain's CDR3 is CAWSRTGEGGYTF. The CDR3 nucleotides are TGTGCCTGGAGTCGGACAGGGGAGGGCGGCTACACCTTC.

The gene calls are TRBV5-1 and TRBJ2-3, with 7 bases identical to TRBD1. Germline CDR1 and CDR2: SGHRS and YFSETQ. There are 14 residues in the CDR3. Losses at the gene ends were 0 bases for V and 4 bases for J; bases not matched to a gene: 2. Here the CDR3 reads CASSLGDRADTQYF. For the CDR3, the DNA is TGCGCCAGCAGCTTGGGCGACAGGGCAGATACGCAGTATTTT.

V and J are TRBV10-1 and TRBJ2-3; the match to TRBD2 covers 7 bases. Germline V lookup: CDR1 WNHNN, CDR2 SYGVQD (reference sequence). The V gene end was trimmed by 1 base and the J gene end by 1 base; junction bases not matched to a gene: 5. This CDR3 contains 16 residues. CDR3 residues: CASSEYPSGGTDTQYF. The CDR3 bases are TGCGCCAGCAGTGAGTATCCTAGCGGAGGCACAGATACGCAGTATTTT.

This clone appeared a single time. This rearrangement joins TRBV28 to TRBJ2-3; tentative D call: TRBD2 (6 bases). Germline V gives CDR1 MDHEN, CDR2 SYDVKM. This CDR3 is built from 12 residues. V lost 8 bases and J lost 3, with 9 bases in between. CDR3 coding DNA: TGTGCCAGCGCCCGGGGGACAGATACGCAGTATTTT. It specifies CASARGTDTQYF.

The V call is TRBV5-1, the J call TRBJ1-4; D is perhaps TRBD1 (6 bases). Trimming left V 4 bases short and J 10 bases short, with 14 bases between. CDR1 SGHRS and CDR2 YFSETQ come from the germline V gene. There are 13 residues in the CDR3. The CDR3 region has the DNA TGCGCCAGCAGCCTGGACAGTTTGGGAAAACTGTTTTTT. Protein product: CASSLDSLGKLFF.

J is TRBJ1-1 and V is TRBV2, with TRBD1 identical over 9 bases. Germline V gives CDR1 SNHLY, CDR2 FYNNEI. Trimming took 8 bases from V and 4 from J; bases not matched to a gene: 8. The CDR3 has 14 amino acids. In DNA form, the CDR3 reads TGTGCCAGCGCAGGGACAGGGCGGAGCACTGAAGCTTTCTTT. Residues: CASAGTGRSTEAFF.